This T cell receptor beta chain is drawn from a study of blood T cell repertoires in COVID-19. In the study overall: Whether acute or convalescent, the COVID-19 samples came from the United States, Italy and Spain. Sources were T cells, B-cell-depleted T cells, or PBMCs; the material itself was cDNA or gDNA.

The CDR3 has 19 residues. Followed over time, Seattle patients had been enrolled while infection was active. Original handling: Reference gene primers were amplified, and this amplification served to estimate nucleated cell counts. Sequencing was performed with immunoSEQ multiplex PCR; in TCRdb, only in-frame clones are kept and a portion is missing. D and trimming were read from the DNA, whereas the V and J calls and clone size are those reported in that table. Among about 64,000 clones listed, roughly three quarters were seen once. The source is a man aged 55 to 69 with COVID-19, enrolled during active disease. V gene TRBV21-1 combines with J gene TRBJ2-6; the table gives TRBD2 as D, unverified against the DNA. TRBV21-1 is described as a pseudogene. Source material: peripheral blood. The CDR3 protein is CASSKGPQRGSTGANVLTF. The CDR3 coding sequence is TGTGCCAGCAGCAAAGGGCCCCAGCGGGGTAGCACTGGGGCCAACGTCCTGACTTTC.